A selection of T cell receptor beta chains follows, all from one sample in a study of blood T cell repertoires in COVID-19. Profiling relied on immunoSEQ multiplex PCR, and the TCRdb table lists in-frame clones only, not all of them. This table has 270,000 or so clones, around 82% appearing once. The sequenced sample consisted of peripheral blood. The receptors shown here come from a woman aged 18-30 years with acute or convalescent COVID-19. Both conserved end residues are part of each CDR3. D genes are given only for firm matches. The listing skips clone size in some rows; elsewhere it reads once, few, many or a size class.

d_gene	v_gene	j_gene	abundance	CDR3aa	CDR3nt
TRBD2	TRBV7-6	TRBJ2-3	NA	CASSLALAAKPDTQYF	TGTGCCAGCAGCTTAGCACTAGCGGCCAAACCGGATACGCAGTATTTT
TRBD1	TRBV7-9	TRBJ1-3	NA	CASSLRQQGAGNTIYF	TGTGCCAGCAGCTTGCGACAGCAGGGGGCGGGAAACACCATATATTTT
NA	TRBV7-8	TRBJ2-7	NA	CASSFSQTPLATHSYEQYF	TGTGCCAGCAGCTTCAGCCAAACGCCTTTAGCGACCCACTCCTACGAGCAGTACTTC
NA	TRBV5-5	TRBJ2-7	few	CASSASTSSYEQYF	TGTGCCAGCAGCGCATCGACTAGTTCCTACGAGCAGTACTTC
NA	TRBV24-1	TRBJ1-5	NA	CATSHLTRQPQHF	TGTGCCACCAGTCACCTGACTCGACAGCCCCAGCATTTT
NA	TRBV27	TRBJ2-1	few	CASTEGLNSFF	TGTGCCAGCACCGAGGGCCTTAATTCGTTCTTC
NA	TRBV2	TRBJ2-3	few	CASGGRDKWTDTQYF	TGTGCCAGCGGAGGAAGGGATAAGTGGACAGATACGCAGTATTTT
NA	TRBV9	TRBJ2-4	once	CASGSKNIQYF	TGTGCCAGCGGCTCCAAAAACATTCAGTACTTC
TRBD1	TRBV19	TRBJ1-1	NA	CASSTGQGGNTEAFF	TGTGCCAGTAGTACGGGACAGGGGGGGAACACTGAAGCTTTCTTT
NA	TRBV10-2	TRBJ2-1	NA	CASRKDSQGQFF	TGCGCCAGCAGGAAAGATTCCCAGGGACAGTTCTTC
NA	TRBV24-1	TRBJ2-7	once	CATSEDVGDEQYF	TGTGCCACCAGTGAGGACGTAGGGGACGAGCAGTACTTC
TRBD2	TRBV5-1	TRBJ2-5	NA	CASMLGSGRAKETQYF	TGCGCCAGCATGCTCGGCAGCGGGAGGGCGAAAGAGACCCAGTACTTC
NA	TRBV6-5	TRBJ2-5	NA	CASSYAWRRGKETQYF	TGTGCCAGCAGTTACGCATGGCGCAGGGGCAAAGAGACCCAGTACTTC
NA	TRBV27	TRBJ2-2	NA	CASSLSGGPGELFF	TGTGCCAGCAGTTTATCAGGAGGGCCCGGGGAGCTGTTTTTT
NA	TRBV28	TRBJ1-2	NA	CASSFGGNYGYTF	TGTGCCAGCAGTTTTGGAGGGAACTATGGCTACACCTTC
NA	TRBV19	TRBJ1-3	NA	CARAPGPPGGNTIYF	TGTGCCAGAGCACCAGGGCCCCCCGGGGGAAACACCATATATTTT
NA	TRBV9	TRBJ1-2	NA	CASSVGTGWSNYGYTF	TGTGCCAGCAGCGTAGGAACAGGGTGGAGTAACTATGGCTACACCTTC
TRBD2	TRBV5-1	TRBJ2-7	once	CASSLAVSGRSEQYF	TGCGCCAGCAGCTTGGCCGTTAGCGGGAGATCCGAGCAGTACTTC
NA	TRBV7-9	TRBJ1-1	NA	CASSSPGGPGAFF	TGTGCCAGCAGCTCCCCCGGGGGTCCGGGAGCTTTCTTT
NA	TRBV19	TRBJ2-1	NA	CASRVGSEYNEQFF	TGTGCCAGTAGGGTCGGGAGTGAATACAATGAGCAGTTCTTC
NA	TRBV7-2	TRBJ1-5	NA	CASSLEGDQPQHF	TGTGCCAGCAGCTTAGAAGGGGATCAGCCCCAGCATTTT
TRBD1	TRBV5-1	TRBJ2-3	NA	CASSWARVTGAADTQYF	TGCGCCAGCAGCTGGGCACGAGTGACAGGGGCGGCAGATACGCAGTATTTT
TRBD1	TRBV14	TRBJ2-7	NA	CASSQDFFTGQGGHEQYF	TGTGCCAGCAGCCAAGATTTTTTTACGGGACAGGGAGGACACGAGCAGTACTTC
NA	TRBV28	TRBJ1-5	NA	CASSGLQPQHF	TGTGCCAGTTCAGGGCTCCAGCCCCAGCATTTT
TRBD2	TRBV3-1/TRBV3-2	TRBJ2-7	NA	CASSQLGAPWREDYEQYF	TGTGCCAGCAGCCAACTCGGGGCACCCTGGCGGGAGGACTACGAGCAGTACTTC
NA	TRBV11-2	TRBJ2-3	few	CASSFRGNSWTDTQYF	TGTGCCAGCAGCTTTCGCGGGAATTCGTGGACAGATACGCAGTATTTT
TRBD2	TRBV5-1	TRBJ2-5	NA	CASSPAGTSGMETQYF	TGCGCCAGCAGCCCCGCCGGGACTAGCGGGATGGAGACCCAGTACTTC
NA	TRBV14	TRBJ2-2	NA	CASSRGNTGELFF	TGTGCCAGCAGTCGGGGGAACACCGGGGAGCTGTTTTTT
TRBD2	TRBV19	TRBJ2-6	NA	CASTRASGISSGANVLTF	TGTGCCAGTACTCGGGCTAGCGGGATTAGCTCTGGGGCCAACGTCCTGACTTTC
NA	TRBV30	TRBJ1-5	NA	CAWAGQSSNQPQHF	TGTGCCTGGGCCGGACAGAGTAGCAATCAGCCCCAGCATTTT
NA	TRBV19	TRBJ2-3	NA	CASSISQVGTDTQYF	TGTGCCAGTAGTATCAGTCAGGTCGGCACAGATACGCAGTATTTT